A single sample is the source of the 26 T cell receptor beta chains below, sequenced in a study of human T cells and chemical hapten exposure. TCRdb re-derived calls from the RACE reads in MiXCR, one entry per CDR3 protein. Among 200,000 to 300,000 distinct CDR3 sequences listed, 7% to 10% were seen once. Time point noted: pre-sensitization, week 0. Noted treatment: therapeutic diphenylcyclopropenone sensitization with weekly scalp DPC. The sequences come from whole blood, collected in connection with sensitization to the hapten diphenylcyclopropenone (DPC). The receptor set was obtained from a woman aged 40 to 50 with alopecia areata. Some clones in this sample may be carry-over from other donors' samples.

The rearrangement links TRBV7-2 to TRBJ2-7, with D perhaps matching TRBD2 (6 bases). Deletions cut 0 bases from V and 5 bases from J, with 14 bases between. The CDR3 runs to 15 residues. The germline CDR1 and CDR2 sequences are SGHTA and FQGNSA. The CDR3 bases are TGTGCCAGCAGCTTAGCGGGAGGTCAGTCGAACGAGCAGTACTTC. It specifies CASSLAGGQSNEQYF.

This clonotype was seen ten or more times. V and J are TRBV5-1 and TRBJ2-5; 10 bases line up with TRBD1. Germline lookup yields CDR1 SGHRS and CDR2 YFSETQ. V gave up 3 bases and J gave up 2 bases; unmatched junction bases: 4. The CDR3 has 15 amino acids. In DNA, the CDR3 is TGCGCCAGCAGCTCGACAGGGGGCCTGCAAGAGACCCAGTACTTC. It encodes CASSSTGGLQETQYF.

There are a few counts of this clonotype. The chain carries TRBV9 and TRBJ1-1; 10 bases line up with TRBD1. Germline-derived CDR1 and CDR2 are SGDLS and YYNGEE. The CDR3 loop spans 16 amino acids. V was clipped by 6 bases and J by 6 bases; unmatched bases: 14. CDR3 in DNA: TGTGCCAGCAACAAGGGACAGGGGACGGGGAGTTCTGAAGCTTTCTTT. It is translated as CASNKGQGTGSSEAFF.

V is TRBV28 and J is TRBJ2-7; D is possibly TRBD1 (6 bases). Germline CDR1 and CDR2: MDHEN and SYDVKM. V dropped 5 bases and J dropped 2 bases, with 19 bases sitting between them. The CDR3 consists of 16 residues. CDR3 protein: CASSVPTGTYPYEQYF. The CDR3 nucleotides read TGTGCCAGCAGTGTTCCAACCGGGACATATCCCTACGAGCAGTACTTC.

The table lists this clonotype with a few counts. The chain uses TRBV29-1 and TRBJ2-1; 11 bases fit TRBD2. CDR1 and CDR2 from the germline V gene are SQVTM and ANQGSEA. The CDR3 loop spans 17 amino acids. Germline trimming cut 1 base from V and 2 bases from J; bases unmatched to any gene: 7. The CDR3 DNA sequence: TGCAGCGTTGAAGGTCTCCCGGGACTAGCGGCCTACAATGAGCAGTTCTTC. Translating gives CSVEGLPGLAAYNEQFF.

This rearrangement joins TRBV28 to TRBJ2-1, with D possibly matching TRBD2 (5 bases). This CDR3 region has 15 residues. The V and J ends lost 4 bases and 4 bases respectively, with 14 bases between them. Germline loops: CDR1 MDHEN, CDR2 SYDVKM. The CDR3 region has the DNA TGTGCCAGCAGTTCTGGAGGTCTCTCATACAATGAGCAGTTCTTC. Translating it yields CASSSGGLSYNEQFF.

The table lists this clonotype with a few counts. The J gene is TRBJ2-1, the V gene TRBV6-5, with TRBD1 as a possible D gene (5 bases). Trimming stripped 0 bases from V and 8 bases from J, with 11 bases between. The CDR3 loop spans 14 amino acids. Germline V gene lookup returns CDR1 MNHEY and CDR2 SVGAGI. The CDR3 DNA reads TGTGCCAGCAGTTACTCGGTGGGGCACCATGAGCAGTTCTTC. Protein: CASSYSVGHHEQFF.

This clonotype was observed a handful of times. The chain links TRBV24-1 to TRBJ2-3; TRBD2 agrees at 9 bases. The germline gives CDR1 KGHDR, CDR2 SFDVKD. J was trimmed by 6 bases and V by 5 bases; bases with no gene match: 23. This CDR3 is built from 20 residues. The CDR3 is CATSALLQEGGSGSLDTQYF. CDR3 nucleotide sequence: TGTGCCACCAGTGCCCTACTCCAGGAGGGGGGTAGCGGGAGCCTTGATACGCAGTATTTT.

This chain joins TRBV4-2 and TRBJ1-5; 7 nucleotides agree with TRBD1. The CDR3 sequence is 16 residues long. Germline V gene sequence: CDR1 LGHNA, CDR2 YNFKEQ. After removal of 0 bases from V and 0 bases from J, the junction contained 2 bases not matched to a gene. CDR3 sequence: CASSQEQGYSNQPQHF. The CDR3 coding sequence is TGTGCCAGCAGCCAAGAACAGGGGTATAGCAATCAGCCCCAGCATTTT.

This rearrangement joins TRBV4-2 to TRBJ2-7; 7 bases align to TRBD2. The V and J ends lost 1 base and 7 bases, in that order; junction bases with no gene match: 7. This CDR3 has 14 residues. CDR1 and CDR2 from the germline V gene are LGHNA and YNFKEQ. The CDR3 nucleotides read TGTGCCAGCAGCCAAGTTACTAGCGAGGGAGAGCAGTACTTC. Amino acids: CASSQVTSEGEQYF.

The V call is TRBV3-1, the J call TRBJ1-2; a weak D match, TRBD1 (6 bases). CDR1 LGHDT and CDR2 YNNKEL come from the germline V gene (reference sequence). This CDR3 has 12 amino acids. Trimming removed 1 base from V and 14 bases from J, with 14 bases in between. CDR3 nucleotide sequence: TGTGCCAGCAGCCAAGCGGGGGCCGCGTGGACCTTC. Its protein is CASSQAGAAWTF.

The chain carries TRBV6-6 and TRBJ2-1, with TRBD2 matching 12 bases. Germline CDR1 MNHNY, CDR2 SVGAGI (reference sequence). The CDR3 runs to 15 residues. V lost 6 bases, J lost 5 bases, and 5 bases stayed unmatched. CDR3 sequence reads: CASRSTSGRHNEQFF. The CDR3 bases are TGTGCCAGCAGGTCTACTAGCGGGAGGCACAATGAGCAGTTCTTC.

This clonotype was observed many times. The chain combines TRBV28 with TRBJ2-7; D is undetermined. Germline-derived CDR1 and CDR2 are MDHEN and SYDVKM. The CDR3 length is 15 residues. V was clipped by 6 bases and J by 3 bases, with 18 bases between them. CDR3 protein: CASSLRTRLVYEQYF. The CDR3, as DNA: TGTGCCAGCAGCCTCAGGACCAGGCTGGTCTACGAGCAGTACTTC.

The rearrangement links TRBV7-3 to TRBJ1-6; D is undetermined. The CDR3 is made up of 12 amino acids. The germline V and J ends were trimmed by 6 bases and 9 bases, with 9 bases remaining between them. Per germline, CDR1 SGHTA and CDR2 FQGTGA. CDR3 sequence (DNA): TGTGCCAGCAGTTGGAGTATTTCACCCCTCCACTTT. Translating it yields CASSWSISPLHF.

This clonotype was observed a handful of times. The chain employs TRBV27 and TRBJ1-1, with no clear D. Trimming stripped 2 bases from V and 3 bases from J, with 13 bases between. This CDR3 region has 15 residues. CDR1 and CDR2 (germline): MNHEY, SMNVEV (reference sequence). The CDR3 DNA follows: TGTGCCAGCAGTTTAACTGGCTGGGGATACACTGAAGCTTTCTTT. It codes for CASSLTGWGYTEAFF.

V is TRBV5-5 and J is TRBJ2-7; perhaps D is TRBD1 or TRBD2 (5 bases each). CDR3 length equals 15 residues. Germline V gives CDR1 SGHKS, CDR2 YYEKEE (reference sequence). Between the trimmed V and J ends, which lost 4 bases and 0 bases, there was a span of 14 bases. CDR3 protein: CASSRQTGTSYEQYF. The CDR3 DNA reads as TGTGCCAGCAGCAGACAAACCGGGACCTCCTACGAGCAGTACTTC.

This chain uses TRBV7-2 with TRBJ2-7; either TRBD1 or TRBD2 may fit D (5 bases each). Trimming pared 1 base from V and 3 bases from J, leaving 13 bases between. The CDR3 is 15 amino acids. Germline V gene data show CDR1 as SGHTA and CDR2 as FQGNSA. The CDR3 loop is CASSLVRGVNYEQYF. CDR3 in DNA: TGTGCCAGCAGCTTAGTACGAGGGGTAAACTACGAGCAGTACTTC.

This clonotype has more than one count but fewer than ten. The chain recombines TRBV29-1 with TRBJ2-1, with 8 nucleotides matching TRBD2. From germline, CDR1 is SQVTM and CDR2 ANQGSEA. The CDR3 loop spans 13 amino acids. Germline trimming cut 5 bases from V and 1 base from J; bases unmatched to any gene: 1. CDR3 bases: TGCAGCGTTCGGGAGGGATCCTACAATGAGCAGTTCTTC. Translated: CSVREGSYNEQFF.

A few counts support this clonotype. The chain employs TRBV7-8 and TRBJ2-1; TRBD2 agrees at 14 bases. Trimming took 0 bases from V and 8 from J; bases not matched to a gene: 12. Germline V gene data show CDR1 as SGHVS and CDR2 as FQNEAQ. This CDR3 spans 19 amino acids. The CDR3 DNA follows: TGTGCCAGCAGCTTAGCTCGCGGTGCCGGGACTAGCGGGAGACATGAGCAGTTCTTC. It codes for CASSLARGAGTSGRHEQFF. The full variable domain, with the rest looked up from reference TRBV7-8 and TRBJ2-1, is GAGVSQSPRYKVAKRGQDVALRCDPISGHVSLFWYQQALGQGPEFLTYFQNEAQLDKSGLPSDRFFAERPEGSVSTLKIQRTQQEDSAVYLCASSLARGAGTSGRHEQFFGPGTRLTVL.

This clonotype was counted between two and nine times. This chain connects TRBV5-6 to TRBJ2-2, with 11 positions matching TRBD2. From germline, CDR1 is SGHDT and CDR2 YYEEEE. CDR3 length: 15 residues. Trimming removed 3 bases from V and 4 bases from J; junction bases left unmatched: 2. The CDR3 region is CASSSTSGITGELFF. In DNA form, the CDR3 reads TGTGCCAGCAGCTCGACTAGCGGGATCACCGGGGAGCTGTTTTTT.

This clonotype was found a few times. The CDR3 DNA reads as TGTGCCAGCAGTAACCGGGACAGGGCGCTAGCGGGAAACACCGGGGAGCTGTTTTTT. Its protein is CASSNRDRALAGNTGELFF. This chain uses TRBV6-2 or TRBV6-3 with TRBJ2-2; D may correspond to TRBD1 or TRBD2 (9 bases each). The CDR3 is 19 residues long. The germline V and J ends were trimmed by 5 bases and 2 bases, with 24 bases remaining between them. The germline gives CDR1 MNHEY, CDR2 SVGEGT.

This clonotype was seen at least ten times. The genes are TRBV29-1 and TRBJ2-6; a possible D gene is TRBD2 (6 bases). The CDR3 runs 12 residues. Trimming cost V 7 bases and J 2 bases, with 6 bases left between them. Germline V CDR1 and CDR2: SQVTM, ANQGSEA. The CDR3 reads CSGGTGANVLTF. In DNA form, the CDR3 reads TGCAGCGGCGGGACTGGGGCCAACGTCCTGACTTTC.

This clonotype was counted at least ten times. The chain is built from TRBV7-3 and TRBJ2-5; the D gene is possibly TRBD1 (7 bases). This CDR3 spans 14 amino acids. V gave up 5 bases and J gave up 2 bases, with 12 bases separating them. Germline CDR1 is SGHTA and CDR2 is FQGTGA. CDR3 nucleotide sequence: TGTGCCAGCAGCCGTCAGGGGGGTCAAGAGACCCAGTACTTC. Its protein is CASSRQGGQETQYF.

This clonotype was counted between two and nine times. The J gene is TRBJ1-1, the V gene TRBV30; D unresolved. CDR1 and CDR2 (germline): GTSNPN, SVGIG (reference sequence). CDR3 length: 13 residues. V was cut by 3 bases and J by 0 bases, with 8 bases left in between. In DNA form, the CDR3 reads TGTGCCTGGAGCTCCGGACTGAACACTGAAGCTTTCTTT. Translation gives CAWSSGLNTEAFF. Filled out from reference TRBV30 and TRBJ1-1, the complete variable domain reads SQTIHQWPATLVQPVGSPLSLECTVEGTSNPNLYWYRQAAGRGLQLLFYSVGIGQISSEVPQNLSASRPQDRQFILSSKKLLLSDSGFYLCAWSSGLNTEAFFGQGTRLTVV.

The sample holds a few counts of this clonotype. The J gene is TRBJ2-3, the V gene TRBV5-5, with D possibly TRBD2 on 5 matching bases. Between the trimmed V and J ends, which lost 0 bases and 9 bases, there was a span of 11 bases. Per the germline V gene, CDR1 is SGHKS and CDR2 is YYEKEE (reference sequence). This CDR3 contains 13 residues. CDR3: CASSLAGEGTQYF. The CDR3 nucleotides read TGTGCCAGCAGCTTGGCCGGAGAGGGAACGCAGTATTTT.

This clonotype was detected ten times or more. V and J are TRBV9 and TRBJ1-4, with a weak D call TRBD1 (6 bases). The germline CDR1 and CDR2 sequences are SGDLS and YYNGEE. The CDR3 loop spans 16 amino acids. The germline V and J ends were trimmed by 0 bases and 6 bases, with 15 bases remaining between them. The CDR3 region has the DNA TGTGCCAGCAGCGTAGAGGCGAGGGGGGCTGATGAAAAACTGTTTTTT. The encoded protein is CASSVEARGADEKLFF.